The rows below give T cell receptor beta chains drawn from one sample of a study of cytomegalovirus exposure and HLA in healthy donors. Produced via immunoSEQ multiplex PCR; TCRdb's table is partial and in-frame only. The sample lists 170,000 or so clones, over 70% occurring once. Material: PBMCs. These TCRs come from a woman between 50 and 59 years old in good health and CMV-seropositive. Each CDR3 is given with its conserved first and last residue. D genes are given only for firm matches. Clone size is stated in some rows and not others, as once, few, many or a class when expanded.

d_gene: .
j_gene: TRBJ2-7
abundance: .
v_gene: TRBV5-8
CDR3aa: CASSPPGGYAYEQYF
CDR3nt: TGTGCCAGCAGCCCCCCCGGGGGTTACGCCTACGAGCAGTACTTC

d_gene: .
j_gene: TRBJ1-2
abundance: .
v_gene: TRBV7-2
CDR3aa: CASSQGIGGAGNYGYTF
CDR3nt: TGTGCCAGCAGCCAAGGGATAGGGGGGGCAGGGAACTATGGCTACACCTTC

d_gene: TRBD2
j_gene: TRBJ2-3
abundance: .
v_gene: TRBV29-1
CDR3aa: CSVPLAANTDTQYF
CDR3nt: TGCAGCGTCCCTCTAGCGGCAAACACAGATACGCAGTATTTT

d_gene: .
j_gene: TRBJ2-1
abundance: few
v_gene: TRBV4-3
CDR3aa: CASSHGGRDTYNEQFF
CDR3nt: TGCGCCAGCAGCCACGGGGGGCGGGACACTTACAATGAGCAGTTCTTC

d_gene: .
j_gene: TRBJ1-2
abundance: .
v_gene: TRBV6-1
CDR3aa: CASRDTNYGYTF
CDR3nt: TGTGCCAGCAGAGACACCAACTATGGCTACACCTTC

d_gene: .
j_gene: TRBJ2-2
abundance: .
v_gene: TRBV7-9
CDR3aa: CASSQSWRQNTGELFF
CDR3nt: TGTGCCAGCAGCCAGAGCTGGCGGCAGAACACCGGGGAGCTGTTTTTT

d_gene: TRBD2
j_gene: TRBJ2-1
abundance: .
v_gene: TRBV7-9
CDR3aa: CASRSGGNEQFF
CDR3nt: TGTGCCAGCAGGAGCGGGGGAAATGAGCAGTTCTTC

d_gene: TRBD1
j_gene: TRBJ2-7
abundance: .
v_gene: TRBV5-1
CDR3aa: CASSLGTGQGSYEQYF
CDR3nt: TGCGCCAGCAGCTTGGGGACGGGACAGGGCTCCTACGAGCAGTACTTC

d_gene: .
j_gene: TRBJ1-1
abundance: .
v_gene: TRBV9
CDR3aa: CASSFMTVNTEAFF
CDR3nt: TGTGCCAGCAGCTTTATGACAGTGAACACTGAAGCTTTCTTT

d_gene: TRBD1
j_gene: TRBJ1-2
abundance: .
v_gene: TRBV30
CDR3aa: CAWTRVQGAGYTF
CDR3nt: TGTGCCTGGACTAGGGTACAGGGGGCTGGCTACACCTTC

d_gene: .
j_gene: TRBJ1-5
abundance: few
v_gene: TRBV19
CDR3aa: CASRGMGGAQPQHF
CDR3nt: TGTGCCAGTAGAGGGATGGGGGGAGCTCAGCCCCAGCATTTT

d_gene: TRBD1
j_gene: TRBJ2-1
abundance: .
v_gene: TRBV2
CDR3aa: CAIQGQGDGEQFF
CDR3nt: TGTGCCATCCAGGGACAGGGAGATGGTGAGCAGTTCTTC

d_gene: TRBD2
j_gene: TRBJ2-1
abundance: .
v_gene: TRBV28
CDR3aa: CASSLSGGNNEQFF
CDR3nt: TGTGCCAGCAGTTTATCGGGGGGGAACAATGAGCAGTTCTTC

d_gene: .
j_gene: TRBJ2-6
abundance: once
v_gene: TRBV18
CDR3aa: CASSPANSGANGLTF
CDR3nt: TGTGCCAGCTCACCCGCGAACTCTGGGGCCAACGGCCTGACTTTC

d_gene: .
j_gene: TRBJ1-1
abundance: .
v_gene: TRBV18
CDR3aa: CASSFTLTGGTEAFF
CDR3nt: TGTGCCAGCTCATTCACACTGACAGGAGGAACTGAAGCTTTCTTT

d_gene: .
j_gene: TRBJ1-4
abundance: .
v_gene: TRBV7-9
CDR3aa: CASSPGGGHLGKLFF
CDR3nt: TGTGCCAGCAGCCCCGGGGGGGGGCACCTAGGTAAACTGTTTTTT

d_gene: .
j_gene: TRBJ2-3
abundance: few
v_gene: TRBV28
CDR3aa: CASSLSRPDTQYF
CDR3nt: TGTGCCAGCAGTTTATCGAGGCCAGATACGCAGTATTTT

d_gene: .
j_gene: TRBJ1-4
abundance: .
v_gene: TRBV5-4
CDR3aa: CASSPTRGRLTNEKLFF
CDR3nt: TGTGCCAGCAGCCCGACCCGCGGGAGACTGACTAATGAAAAACTGTTTTTT

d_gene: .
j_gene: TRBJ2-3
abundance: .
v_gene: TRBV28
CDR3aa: CASRTSTRWGTDTQYF
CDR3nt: TGTGCCAGCAGGACTTCGACTCGGTGGGGCACAGATACGCAGTATTTT

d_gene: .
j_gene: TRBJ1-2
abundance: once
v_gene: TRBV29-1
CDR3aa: CSVGRGANYGYTF
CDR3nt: TGCAGCGTTGGGAGGGGAGCCAACTATGGCTACACCTTC

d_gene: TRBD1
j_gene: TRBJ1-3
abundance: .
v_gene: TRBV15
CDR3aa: CATSRDRGSSGNTIYF
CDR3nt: TGTGCCACCAGCAGAGACAGGGGGAGCTCTGGAAACACCATATATTTT

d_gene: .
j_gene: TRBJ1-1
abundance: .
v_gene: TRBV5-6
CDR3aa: CASSSLEWNTEAFF
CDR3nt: TGTGCCAGCAGCTCCTTAGAGTGGAACACTGAAGCTTTCTTT

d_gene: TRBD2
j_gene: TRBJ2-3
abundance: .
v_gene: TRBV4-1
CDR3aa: CASSQDAAGEWDTQYF
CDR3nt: TGCGCCAGCAGCCAAGATGCGGCGGGAGAGTGGGATACGCAGTATTTT

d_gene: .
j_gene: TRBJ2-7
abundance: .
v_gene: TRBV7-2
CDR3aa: CASSFQSGDPYEQYF
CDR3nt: TGTGCCAGCAGCTTTCAATCAGGGGATCCCTACGAGCAGTACTTC